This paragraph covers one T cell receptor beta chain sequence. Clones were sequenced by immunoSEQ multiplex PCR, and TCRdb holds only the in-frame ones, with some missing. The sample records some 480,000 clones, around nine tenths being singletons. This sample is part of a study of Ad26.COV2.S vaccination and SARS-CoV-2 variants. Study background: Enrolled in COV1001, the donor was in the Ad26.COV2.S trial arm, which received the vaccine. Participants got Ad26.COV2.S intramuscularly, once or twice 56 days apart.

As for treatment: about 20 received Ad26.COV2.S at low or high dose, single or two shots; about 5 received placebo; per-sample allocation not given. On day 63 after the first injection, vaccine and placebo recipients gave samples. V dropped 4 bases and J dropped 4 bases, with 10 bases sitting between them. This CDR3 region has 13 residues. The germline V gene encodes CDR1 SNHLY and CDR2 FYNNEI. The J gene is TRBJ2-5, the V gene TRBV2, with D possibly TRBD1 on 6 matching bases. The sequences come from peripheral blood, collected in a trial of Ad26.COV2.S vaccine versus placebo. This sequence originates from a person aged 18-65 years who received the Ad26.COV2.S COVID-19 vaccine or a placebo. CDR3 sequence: CASSVEGGETQYF. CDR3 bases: TGTGCCAGCAGTGTGGAAGGGGGAGAGACCCAGTACTTC.